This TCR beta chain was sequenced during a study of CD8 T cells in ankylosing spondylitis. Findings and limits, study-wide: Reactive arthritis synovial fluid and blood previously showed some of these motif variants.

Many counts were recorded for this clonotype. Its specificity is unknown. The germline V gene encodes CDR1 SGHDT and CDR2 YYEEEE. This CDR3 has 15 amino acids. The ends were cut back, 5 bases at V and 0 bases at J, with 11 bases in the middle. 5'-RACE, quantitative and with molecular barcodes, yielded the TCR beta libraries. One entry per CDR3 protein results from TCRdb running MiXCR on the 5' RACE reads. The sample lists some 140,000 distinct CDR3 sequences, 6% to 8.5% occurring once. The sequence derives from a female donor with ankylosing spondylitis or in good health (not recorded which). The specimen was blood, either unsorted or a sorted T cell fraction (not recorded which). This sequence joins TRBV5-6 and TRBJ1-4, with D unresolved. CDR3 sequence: CASRVEGATNEKLFF. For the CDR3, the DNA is TGTGCCAGCAGGGTAGAAGGTGCAACTAATGAAAAACTGTTTTTT.